The 10 T cell receptor beta chains reported below all come from one sample, sequenced in a study of OX40 agonist ivuxolimab in advanced cancers. The data were produced by immunoSEQ multiplex PCR, yet TCRdb's version contains in-frame clones alone and is incomplete. The profile shows 100,000 to 120,000 clones, around nine tenths of them singletons. The sample here was CD4+ or CD8+ T cells sorted from blood, taken in a trial of the OX40 agonist ivuxolimab. The receptors originated from an adult with an advanced solid tumor such as melanoma, head and neck, liver or kidney cancer.

The V and J genes are TRBV4-3 and TRBJ1-4, with 7 positions matching TRBD1. Germline CDR1 and CDR2: LGHNA and YSLEER. This CDR3 has 16 amino acids. After removal of 1 base from V and 6 bases from J, the junction contained 8 bases not matched to a gene. The DNA of the CDR3 is TGCGCCAGCAGCCAAGGTGGGAGGGGGCCATATGAAAAACTGTTTTTT. The encoded protein is CASSQGGRGPYEKLFF.

This sequence joins TRBV29-1 and TRBJ2-7, with 7 bases aligning to TRBD1. Germline-derived CDR1 and CDR2 are SQVTM and ANQGSEA. The CDR3 is 13 residues long. Unmatched junction bases numbered 6, after V lost 4 bases and J lost 3 bases. DNA of the CDR3: TGCAGCGTTGCGGGACAGAGCCTCTACGAGCAGTACTTC. The encoded protein is CSVAGQSLYEQYF.

This CDR3 reads CASSNWDSSYEQYF. DNA for the CDR3: TGTGCCAGTAGTAATTGGGACAGTTCCTACGAGCAGTACTTC. The V gene is TRBV19, the J gene TRBJ2-7; 7 positions match TRBD1. The CDR3 covers 14 residues. The germline V gene has CDR1 LNHDA and CDR2 SQIVND (reference sequence). V gave up 4 bases and J gave up 1 base; unmatched junction bases: 4.

The chain combines TRBV5-4 with TRBJ1-2; D not resolved. V was clipped by 0 bases and J by 4 bases, with 4 bases between them. Germline assignment: CDR1 SGHNT and CDR2 YYREEE (reference sequence). CDR3 length: 12 amino acids. The CDR3 region has the DNA TGTGCCAGCAGCTTGGACAGCTATGGCTACACCTTC. Protein: CASSLDSYGYTF.

The chain links TRBV14 to TRBJ1-1; D is ambiguous. This CDR3 comprises 13 residues. Germline CDR1 reads SGHDN; CDR2 reads FVKESK. Trimming left V 5 bases short and J 2 bases short, with 9 bases between. The CDR3 region is CASSYLPNTEAFF. The CDR3 nucleotides are TGTGCCAGCAGCTACCTCCCCAACACTGAAGCTTTCTTT.

The chain combines TRBV18 with TRBJ1-4, with no clear D. The CDR3 has 13 amino acids. CDR1 and CDR2 from the germline V gene are KGHSH and LQKENI. Trimming cost V 3 bases and J 13 bases, with 15 bases left between them. CDR3 sequence (DNA): TGTGCCAGCTCACCTTCTGACACGCGCGGACTGTTTTTT. Translating it yields CASSPSDTRGLFF. Full variable domain (missing parts from reference TRBV18 and TRBJ1-4): NAGVMQNPRHLVRRRGQEARLRCSPMKGHSHVYWYRQLPEEGLKFMVYLQKENIIDESGMPKERFSAEFPKEGPSILRIQQVVRGDSAAYFCASSPSDTRGLFFGSGTQLSVL.

V is TRBV28 and J is TRBJ2-2; D is possibly TRBD2 (5 bases). V was clipped by 11 bases and J by 7 bases, with 11 bases between them. The germline V gene encodes CDR1 MDHEN and CDR2 SYDVKM. The CDR3 totals 11 residues. CDR3 sequence reads: CAEGRDGELFF. CDR3 nucleotides: TGTGCCGAGGGCCGGGACGGGGAGCTGTTTTTT.

The chain uses TRBV6-6 and TRBJ1-1, with a possible D match to TRBD1 (5 bases). Trimming removed 7 bases from V and 6 bases from J, with 18 bases in between. Germline values: CDR1 MNHNY, CDR2 SVGAGI (reference sequence). The CDR3 consists of 14 residues. The CDR3 region is CASTWDFSYPEAFF. The CDR3 DNA is TGTGCCAGCACCTGGGACTTTTCTTACCCTGAAGCTTTCTTT.

The chain carries TRBV7-3 and TRBJ1-3; D gene ambiguous. The CDR3 runs 13 residues. The germline V gene encodes CDR1 SGHTA and CDR2 FQGTGA. V lost 5 bases, J lost 7 bases, and 12 bases lay in between. CDR3 coding DNA: TGTGCCAGCAGCCCAAGGTTGGGGAACACCATATATTTT. It is translated as CASSPRLGNTIYF.

The chain uses TRBV4-3 and TRBJ2-7; possible D gene TRBD2, 6 bases. Per the germline V gene, CDR1 is LGHNA and CDR2 is YSLEER. The V and J ends lost 0 bases and 9 bases respectively, with 12 bases between them. The CDR3 has 13 residues. CDR3 nucleotides: TGCGCCAGCAGCCAAGATGGGGGGACGCGGCAGTACTTC. Amino acids: CASSQDGGTRQYF.